The rows below give T cell receptor beta chains drawn from one sample of a study of monozygotic twins with inflammatory bowel disease. TCRdb reprocessed the 5' RACE reads, keeping one entry per CDR3 protein, no DNA. This sample's table has 300,000 to 400,000 distinct CDR3 sequences. What was sequenced was blood. All receptors derive from a human donor with ulcerative colitis or Crohn's disease, or a healthy co-twin of an affected twin (not recorded which). CDR3s include the opening cysteine and the closing phenylalanine or tryptophan. Fields, in order: CDR3 length, V gene, J gene, CDR3 protein.

>15|TRBV7-3|TRBJ2-3
CASSFYGSSTDTQYF
>14|TRBV11-3|TRBJ2-1
CASSLQSYNAEQFF
>15|TRBV19|TRBJ1-5
CASSFGTAINQPQHF
>15|TRBV28|TRBJ2-7
CASSLVGTASYEQYF
>15|TRBV19|TRBJ1-2
CASSIVIETFYGYTF
>14|TRBV7-3|TRBJ1-1
CVSPPPTTGGAAFF
>18|TRBV18|TRBJ1-6
CASSRAGTGSSYNSPLHF
>14|TRBV7-2|TRBJ2-7
CASSSTVTGQGPDF
>15|TRBV5-1|TRBJ2-5
CASSLLIDWGETQYF
>18|TRBV4-3|TRBJ2-1
CASSQDMGLAGGEDEQFF
>14|TRBV20-1|TRBJ1-4
CSARDSQADEKLFF
>18|TRBV5-5|TRBJ1-5
CASSAGPDRGLVNQPQHF
>17|TRBV3-1|TRBJ2-7
CASSQWLGGAPSLEQYF
>11|TRBV29-1|TRBJ2-7
CSAQRAGEQYF
>13|TRBV11-3|TRBJ2-5
CASSQGGRKTQYF
>13|TRBV14|TRBJ1-1
CASSPFRGAEAFF
>14|TRBV6-5|TRBJ1-5
CASSYDRSNQPQHF
>12|TRBV4-1|TRBJ2-7
CASSGLGYEQYF
>13|TRBV7-2|TRBJ1-2
CASSLALNYGYTF
>15|TRBV11-1|TRBJ2-5
CASSLRLIAQETQYF
>14|TRBV10-3|TRBJ2-1
CAISGQVGYNEQFF
>15|TRBV7-2|TRBJ2-1
CASSPRGISYNEQFF
>14|TRBV29-1|TRBJ1-3
CSVVVGASGNTIYF
>19|TRBV11-2|TRBJ2-4
CASSLGAGGPPLAKNIQYF
>12|TRBV6-5|TRBJ2-7
CASSEGGYEQYF
>13|TRBV20-1|TRBJ2-7
CSAREGGPYEQYF
>15|TRBV25-1|TRBJ1-1
CASSRRRDGNTEAFF
>14|TRBV29-1|TRBJ2-2
CSVVTSGGVGELFF
>17|TRBV4-2|TRBJ2-7
CASSHGPLAGASYEQYF
>15|TRBV20-1|TRBJ1-5
CSARDPLKGNQPQHF